This is a list of T cell receptor beta chains from one sample in a study of cytomegalovirus exposure and HLA in healthy donors. Clones were sequenced by immunoSEQ multiplex PCR, and TCRdb holds only the in-frame ones, with some missing. The sample records approximately 85,000 clones, about three fifths being singletons. Sequenced: PBMCs. All receptors derive from a woman younger than 45 in good health and CMV-seropositive. Each CDR3 is given with its conserved first and last residue. The D gene is left open where the match is weak. Clone size appears in some rows only: once, few, many, or a class for an expanded clone.

d_gene	v_gene	abundance	j_gene	CDR3aa	CDR3nt
TRBD2	TRBV28	NA	TRBJ2-5	CASRTGGSGETQYF	TGTGCCAGTCGGACGGGGGGGTCAGGAGAGACCCAGTACTTC
NA	TRBV10-3	NA	TRBJ1-1	CAISDRGSDSGTEAFF	TGTGCCATCAGTGACCGTGGGTCGGACAGTGGCACTGAAGCTTTCTTT
TRBD2	TRBV7-9	NA	TRBJ2-7	CASSPWTSGGDEQYF	TGTGCCAGCAGCCCGTGGACTAGCGGGGGCGACGAGCAGTACTTC
TRBD1	TRBV6-5	NA	TRBJ2-7	CASSYSGQGAQYF	TGTGCCAGCAGTTACTCTGGACAGGGCGCGCAGTACTTC
NA	TRBV28	NA	TRBJ2-1	CASSLIRRGWGEQFF	TGTGCCAGCAGTTTAATAAGAAGAGGGTGGGGTGAGCAGTTCTTC
TRBD2	TRBV5-6	NA	TRBJ2-5	CASSFFSAGARETQYF	TGTGCCAGCAGCTTTTTTTCAGCGGGGGCCCGGGAGACCCAGTACTTC
TRBD1	TRBV6-5	NA	TRBJ1-5	CASSRGQDQPQHF	TGTGCCAGCAGTCGGGGACAGGACCAGCCCCAGCATTTT
NA	TRBV30	NA	TRBJ1-2	CAWSALNYGYTF	TGTGCCTGGAGTGCCCTTAACTATGGCTACACCTTC
NA	TRBV10-2	NA	TRBJ1-2	CATQTGAYGYTF	TGCGCCACCCAGACAGGTGCCTATGGCTACACCTTC
NA	TRBV7-2	few	TRBJ2-1	CASSLGRRSGNEQFF	TGTGCCAGCAGCTTAGGTCGGCGATCAGGTAATGAGCAGTTCTTC
TRBD2	TRBV5-4	NA	TRBJ2-7	CASSFGLADLYEQYF	TGTGCCAGCAGCTTCGGACTAGCGGACCTATACGAGCAGTACTTC
TRBD2	TRBV7-7	NA	TRBJ2-7	CASSHGTSGSYEQYF	TGTGCTAGCAGCCACGGGACTAGCGGGAGCTACGAGCAGTACTTC
TRBD1	TRBV19	NA	TRBJ2-7	CASRDRGAQEQYF	TGTGCCAGTAGGGACAGGGGAGCCCAAGAGCAGTACTTC
NA	TRBV5-5	once	TRBJ2-7	CASSFGVVIEQYF	TGTGCCAGCAGCTTCGGTGTAGTCATCGAGCAGTACTTC
NA	TRBV7-2	NA	TRBJ1-1	CASSPGRTGLNTEAFF	TGTGCCAGCAGCCCAGGGCGAACAGGGTTGAACACTGAAGCTTTCTTT
NA	TRBV27	NA	TRBJ2-3	CASGSFSDTQYF	TGTGCCAGCGGGAGTTTTTCAGATACGCAGTATTTT
NA	TRBV5-1	few	TRBJ1-2	CASSQRQDEYYGYTF	TGCGCCAGCAGCCAAAGACAGGATGAATATTATGGCTACACCTTC
TRBD1	TRBV7-9	NA	TRBJ2-2	CSSSLGGQRTGELFF	TGTTCCAGCAGCTTAGGGGGACAGCGCACCGGGGAGCTGTTTTTT
TRBD1	TRBV6-6	NA	TRBJ1-2	CASSPLRDSSYGYTF	TGTGCCAGCAGTCCGCTCCGGGACAGCAGTTATGGCTACACCTTC
NA	TRBV19	NA	TRBJ1-1	CASQHGVNTEAFF	TGTGCCAGCCAGCACGGGGTGAACACTGAAGCTTTCTTT
NA	TRBV9	few	TRBJ2-5	CASSTRGSNPLGTQYF	TGTGCCAGCAGCACACGGGGTTCCAACCCCTTGGGGACCCAGTACTTC
TRBD1	TRBV5-1	NA	TRBJ1-1	CASSITGVTEAFF	TGCGCCAGCAGCATTACAGGGGTCACTGAAGCTTTCTTT
TRBD2	TRBV5-1	NA	TRBJ2-5	CASRATSVGETQYF	TGCGCCAGCAGGGCCACTAGCGTGGGAGAGACCCAGTACTTC
NA	TRBV5-4	NA	TRBJ1-1	CASSLVGGWAELNTEAFF	TGTGCCAGCAGCTTGGTTGGGGGCTGGGCAGAACTGAACACTGAAGCTTTCTTT
TRBD2	TRBV15	NA	TRBJ2-2	CATSRDPRGSGGPNTGELFF	TGTGCCACCAGCAGAGATCCTCGGGGTAGCGGGGGCCCGAACACCGGGGAGCTGTTTTTT
NA	TRBV5-1	NA	TRBJ1-4	CASSEGATNEKLFF	TGCGCCAGCAGCGAGGGAGCAACTAATGAAAAACTGTTTTTT
NA	TRBV9	NA	TRBJ2-3	CASSVAPQATYTDTQYF	TGTGCCAGCAGCGTAGCGCCACAGGCAACTTACACAGATACGCAGTATTTT
NA	TRBV2	NA	TRBJ2-3	CASQGFPSTDTQYF	TGTGCCAGCCAGGGGTTCCCGAGCACAGATACGCAGTATTTT
NA	TRBV29-1	NA	TRBJ1-1	CSVIAENWNTEAFF	TGCAGCGTTATTGCGGAGAACTGGAACACTGAAGCTTTCTTT
TRBD2	TRBV9	NA	TRBJ2-1	CASSVSSGGLKNNEQFF	TGTGCCAGCAGCGTTAGTAGCGGGGGGTTAAAGAACAATGAGCAGTTCTTC
NA	TRBV6-6	NA	TRBJ2-7	CAAGTGGALEQYF	TGTGCCGCCGGAACCGGCGGGGCGTTGGAGCAGTACTTC
NA	TRBV10-3	NA	TRBJ1-5	CASNTPGYQPQHF	TGTGCCAGCAACACTCCGGGGTATCAGCCCCAGCATTTT
NA	TRBV7-9	NA	TRBJ1-4	CASSLIGTNEKLFF	TGTGCCAGCAGCTTGATCGGGACTAATGAAAAACTGTTTTTT
TRBD1	TRBV28	NA	TRBJ2-3	CASSLTWTGGGPDTQYF	TGTGCCAGCAGTTTAACATGGACAGGGGGCGGACCAGATACGCAGTATTTT
NA	TRBV7-8	NA	TRBJ1-4	CASSLVLGATNEKLFF	TGTGCCAGCAGCTTAGTTTTGGGAGCAACTAATGAAAAACTGTTTTTT
TRBD1	TRBV15	few	TRBJ2-5	CATSRDKGTGETQYF	TGTGCCACCAGCAGAGATAAGGGGACAGGGGAGACCCAGTACTTC
TRBD1	TRBV7-8	NA	TRBJ2-1	CASSLERFVRGQNEQFF	TGTGCCAGCAGCTTAGAGCGTTTTGTCAGGGGGCAAAATGAGCAGTTCTTC
NA	TRBV10-1	NA	TRBJ2-3	CARKERGTDTQYF	TGCGCCAGGAAGGAGCGGGGCACAGATACGCAGTATTTT
TRBD2	TRBV2	NA	TRBJ2-1	CASRSGGYYNEQFF	TGTGCCAGCAGGAGCGGGGGTTACTACAATGAGCAGTTCTTC
NA	TRBV6-5	NA	TRBJ1-2	CASSYSYRGDYGYTF	TGTGCCAGCAGTTACTCGTATCGGGGGGACTATGGCTACACCTTC
NA	TRBV19	NA	TRBJ2-3	CASSDRDFNTQYF	TGTGCCAGTAGTGACCGGGACTTTAATACGCAGTATTTT
NA	TRBV30	NA	TRBJ2-5	CAWSVIGGSQYF	TGTGCCTGGAGTGTTATCGGGGGTTCACAGTACTTC
NA	TRBV6-4	NA	TRBJ2-3	CASSHYAVDTQYF	TGTGCCAGCAGCCATTACGCGGTGGATACGCAGTATTTT
NA	TRBV6-4	NA	TRBJ2-1	CASSDRGFANYNEQFF	TGTGCCAGCAGTGACCGGGGTTTTGCGAACTACAATGAGCAGTTCTTC
TRBD2	TRBV5-1	once	TRBJ2-5	CASSLAAGAPFQYF	TGCGCCAGCAGCTTGGCAGCGGGGGCCCCTTTCCAGTACTTC
TRBD1	TRBV5-1	NA	TRBJ1-2	CASSWNLGQANYGYTF	TGCGCCAGCAGCTGGAACCTTGGACAGGCGAACTATGGCTACACCTTC
NA	TRBV11-2	NA	TRBJ1-4	CASTPGAPGEKLFF	TGTGCCAGCACCCCGGGTGCGCCAGGGGAAAAACTGTTTTTT
TRBD2	TRBV18	few	TRBJ2-3	CASSLRRLAGVTDTQYF	TGTGCCAGCTCACTTCGCCGACTAGCGGGGGTCACAGATACGCAGTATTTT